A single sample gave rise to the 21 T cell receptor beta chains below, sequenced in a study of blood T cells in healthy people across ages. A sample-barcoded 5' primer and a J-beta primer mix were used in a second PCR of roughly 7 to 12 cycles. Via MiXCR, TCRdb re-called the 5' RACE reads, giving one row per CDR3 protein. Among approximately 1,100,000 distinct CDR3 sequences listed, under 45% were seen once. Source material: blood. The receptors were sampled from a woman in her fifties or sixties in good health.

This clonotype was recorded a few times. This chain connects TRBV15 to TRBJ2-5; 14 bases line up with TRBD2. Germline V gene sequence: CDR1 LNHNV, CDR2 YYDKDF (reference sequence). The V gene end was trimmed by 3 bases and the J gene end by 3 bases; junction bases not matched to a gene: 3. CDR3 length: 16 residues. CDR3 loop: CATSSLGLAGEETQYF. The CDR3 DNA is TGTGCCACCAGCAGCCTGGGACTAGCGGGAGAAGAGACCCAGTACTTC.

This chain links TRBV9 with TRBJ2-7, with 11 bases that match TRBD2. This CDR3 spans 15 amino acids. J gave up 3 bases and V 4 bases, and 6 bases lay outside the gene matches. Germline CDR1 and CDR2: SGDLS and YYNGEE. CDR3 protein: CASSPRLAGIYEQYF. The CDR3 bases are TGTGCCAGCAGCCCCCGACTAGCGGGGATCTACGAGCAGTACTTC.

This clonotype occurred many times. The chain employs TRBV20-1 and TRBJ2-6; 9 bases are shared with TRBD2. CDR1 and CDR2 from the germline V gene are DFQATT and SNEGSKA (reference sequence). The CDR3 loop spans 16 amino acids. Germline trimming cut 3 bases from V and 0 bases from J; bases unmatched to any gene: 3. The CDR3 here is CSASLAGYSGANVLTF. The CDR3 nucleotides are TGCAGTGCTAGCCTAGCGGGGTACTCTGGGGCCAACGTCCTGACTTTC.

V usage is TRBV6-5 and J usage is TRBJ1-1; D is possibly TRBD1 (6 bases). The germline CDR1 and CDR2 sequences are MNHEY and SVGAGI. This CDR3 is built from 13 residues. V lost 7 bases and J 5 bases, leaving 14 bases between the germline ends. DNA of the CDR3: TGTGCCAGCACCACCCGCAGGGGAACTGAAGCTTTCTTT. This codes for CASTTRRGTEAFF.

The chain uses TRBV3-1 and TRBJ2-1; 7 bases line up with TRBD2. The germline V gene has CDR1 LGHDT and CDR2 YNNKEL (reference sequence). The CDR3 spans 16 residues. The V gene end was trimmed by 4 bases and the J gene end by 7 bases; junction bases not matched to a gene: 13. As DNA, the CDR3 is TGTGCCAGCAGCCCGACTGAGGCGGGAGATTGGAATGAGCAGTTCTTC. As protein: CASSPTEAGDWNEQFF.

The rearrangement links TRBV20-1 to TRBJ2-1; no firm D call. Germline CDR1 and CDR2: DFQATT and SNEGSKA (reference sequence). The V gene lost 3 bases and the J gene lost 8 bases, with 14 bases spanning the gap. CDR3 size: 13 residues. CDR3 DNA sequence: TGCAGTGCTAGGGCTCCCGCGTGGGATGAGCAGTTCTTC. Translating it yields CSARAPAWDEQFF.

On this clonotype: A clone one base away is much larger, so this may be a read error. The chain has TRBV7-2 and TRBJ2-1; 9 nucleotides match TRBD2. The length of the CDR3 is 15 residues. The trim removed 4 bases at V and 0 bases at J, leaving 1 base unmatched. Germline V gene lookup returns CDR1 SGHTA and CDR2 FQGNSA. DNA of the CDR3: TGTGCCAGCAGCTGTAGCGGGAGCTCCTACAATGAGCAGTTCTTC. Protein product: CASSCSGSSYNEQFF.

The V call is TRBV24-1, the J call TRBJ2-7; TRBD2 aligns across 12 bases. Unmatched junction bases numbered 11, after V lost 5 bases and J lost 4 bases. Germline-derived CDR1 and CDR2 are KGHDR and SFDVKD. This CDR3 has 17 residues. CDR3 in DNA: TGTGCCACCAGTGGACTGACTAGCGGGAGAACAAGATACGAGCAGTACTTC. Translating it yields CATSGLTSGRTRYEQYF.

The chain employs TRBV20-1 and TRBJ2-7, with a possible D match to TRBD1 (5 bases). CDR1 is DFQATT and CDR2 is SNEGSKA in the germline V gene (reference sequence). This CDR3 has 12 amino acids. Between the trimmed V and J ends, which lost 5 bases and 2 bases, there was a span of 10 bases. The CDR3 loop reads CSAQDTAYEQYF. CDR3 sequence (DNA): TGCAGTGCTCAGGACACAGCCTACGAGCAGTACTTC.

This sequence joins TRBV5-6 and TRBJ2-1; 9 nucleotides align to TRBD1. The ends lost 4 bases at V and 9 bases at J; junction bases unmatched: 11. The germline V gene encodes CDR1 SGHDT and CDR2 YYEEEE. The CDR3 consists of 15 residues. CDR3 DNA sequence: TGTGCCAGCAGCCCCCGGACAGGGGCCCAACCTGAGCAGTTCTTC. Amino acid sequence: CASSPRTGAQPEQFF. Full variable domain (outside the CDR3, taken from reference TRBV5-6 and TRBJ2-1): DAGVTQSPTHLIKTRGQQVTLRCSPKSGHDTVSWYQQALGQGPQFIFQYYEEEERQRGNFPDRFSGHQFPNYSSELNVNALLLGDSALYLCASSPRTGAQPEQFFGPGTRLTVL.

The sample holds one count of this clonotype. The J gene is TRBJ2-5, the V gene TRBV4-2, with D perhaps TRBD2 (6 bases). V was shortened by 5 bases and J by 3 bases, with 16 bases between the two germline ends. CDR1 and CDR2 from the germline V gene are LGHNA and YNFKEQ. The CDR3 is 15 amino acids. The CDR3 DNA reads TGTGCCAGCAGCGTCCCTCTGGGGGGTAAAGAGACCCAGTACTTC. Amino acid sequence: CASSVPLGGKETQYF.

The genes are TRBV10-2 and TRBJ2-7; D unresolved. Trimming cost V 0 bases and J 12 bases, with 18 bases left between them. CDR1 is WSHSY, CDR2 SAAADI, per germline. This CDR3 has 14 amino acids. The CDR3 spells CASSESSWALFRYF. The DNA for the CDR3 is TGCGCCAGCAGTGAGTCGAGTTGGGCGCTGTTTCGGTACTTC.

In this sample, this clonotype turned up a few times. The rearrangement joins TRBV18 to TRBJ2-1, with D possibly matching TRBD2 (6 bases). The CDR3 has 12 amino acids. Per the germline V gene, CDR1 is KGHSH and CDR2 is LQKENI. Deletions cut 6 bases from V and 15 bases from J, with 18 bases between. The CDR3 protein is CASSSAEGLGFF. CDR3 sequence (DNA): TGTGCCAGCTCCTCGGCGGAGGGCCTCGGGTTCTTC.

This clonotype was counted once. This rearrangement joins TRBV20-1 to TRBJ2-4; a possible D gene is TRBD1 (6 bases). Gene TRBJ2-7 matches the end of the DNA better, so the J call may be wrong. The germline gives CDR1 DFQATT, CDR2 SNEGSKA (reference sequence). The length of the CDR3 is 14 residues. CDR3 residues: CSARSGRTGYEQYF. The DNA of the CDR3 is TGCAGTGCTAGGTCTGGCCGTACAGGGTACGAGCAGTACTTC.

This clonotype has more than one count but fewer than ten. The chain employs TRBV15 and TRBJ1-2, with D tentatively TRBD1 (5 bases). Germline lookup yields CDR1 LNHNV and CDR2 YYDKDF (reference sequence). Trimming left V 4 bases short and J 3 bases short, with 15 bases between. The CDR3 contains 15 residues. For the CDR3, the DNA is TGTGCCACCAGCACGCACCGGGACGGTCACTATGGCTACACCTTC. Amino acids: CATSTHRDGHYGYTF.

This clonotype was detected only a few times. This sequence joins TRBV6-5 and TRBJ2-5, with no clear D. Germline CDR1 is MNHEY and CDR2 is SVGAGI. CDR3 length: 13 residues. The V end was cut by 5 bases, the J end by 7 bases, with 14 bases between. The chain's CDR3 is CASSPEVGGTQYF. The DNA of the CDR3 is TGTGCCAGCAGTCCCGAGGTTGGCGGGACCCAGTACTTC.

This clonotype was detected only once. As DNA, the CDR3 is TGTGCCAGCAGCCTCCGAAAGGGGCTGGACTACGAGCAGTACTTC. Protein product: CASSLRKGLDYEQYF. The chain recombines TRBV7-2 with TRBJ2-7; D perhaps matches TRBD1 (5 bases). This CDR3 has 15 amino acids. Looked up from germline, CDR1 is SGHTA and CDR2 is FQGNSA. With 5 bases removed from V and 3 bases from J, the gap between germline ends came to 17 bases.

The V and J genes are TRBV2 and TRBJ2-5, with 9 bases lining up with TRBD2. From germline, CDR1 is SNHLY and CDR2 FYNNEI. V shed 3 bases and J 3 bases; nucleotides not matched to a gene: 2. The CDR3 length is 14 residues. CDR3: CASSEGTSKETQYF. In DNA form, the CDR3 reads TGTGCCAGCAGTGAGGGGACTAGCAAAGAGACCCAGTACTTC.

The table lists this clonotype with a few counts. The genes are TRBV10-3 and TRBJ2-5; D tentatively fits TRBD1 or TRBD2 (5 bases each). Trimming shortened V by 2 bases and J by 1 base, and 11 bases separated the two germline ends. This CDR3 contains 15 residues. The germline CDR1 and CDR2 sequences are ENHRY and SYGVKD. The CDR3 here is CAISERDRGQETQYF. CDR3 nucleotide sequence: TGTGCCATCAGTGAGCGGGACCGCGGCCAAGAGACCCAGTACTTC.

This rearrangement joins TRBV20-1 to TRBJ2-3; the match to TRBD2 covers 10 bases. V was clipped by 4 bases and J by 3 bases; unmatched bases: 4. The CDR3 consists of 14 residues. Germline V gene data show CDR1 as DFQATT and CDR2 as SNEGSKA (reference sequence). CDR3 sequence reads: CSANQREGTDTQYF. For the CDR3, the DNA is TGCAGTGCTAACCAGCGGGAGGGTACAGATACGCAGTATTTT.

A single count supports this clonotype. This may arise from a read error, as a much more abundant clone is one base away. The chain combines TRBV6-5 with TRBJ2-1; 14 nucleotides match TRBD2. CDR1 MNHEY and CDR2 SVGAGI come from the germline V gene. The CDR3 is 15 residues long. V gave up 6 bases and J gave up 10 bases; unmatched junction bases: 8. CDR3 nucleotides: TGTGCCAGCAGCACCGGGACTAGCGGGAGTAAGGAGCAGTTCTTC. Residues: CASSTGTSGSKEQFF.